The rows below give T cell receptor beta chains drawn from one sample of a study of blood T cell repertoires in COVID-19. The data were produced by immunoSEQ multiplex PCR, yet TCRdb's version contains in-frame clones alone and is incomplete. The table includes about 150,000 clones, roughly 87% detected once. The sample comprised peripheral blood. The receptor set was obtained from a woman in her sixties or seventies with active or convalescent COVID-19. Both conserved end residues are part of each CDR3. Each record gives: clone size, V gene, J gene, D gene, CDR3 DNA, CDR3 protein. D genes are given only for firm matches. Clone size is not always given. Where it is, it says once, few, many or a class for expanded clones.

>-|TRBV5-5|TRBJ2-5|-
TGTGCCAGCAGCTTGGGACTTCATGAGCTCCAAGAGACCCAGTACTTC
CASSLGLHELQETQYF
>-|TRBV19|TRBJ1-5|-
TGTGCCAGTAGGGAATGGGACTTCCCTCAGCCCCAGCATTTT
CASREWDFPQPQHF
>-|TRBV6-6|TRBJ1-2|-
TGTGCCAGCAGTTCGGGGGGGCAGGGCTACACCTTC
CASSSGGQGYTF
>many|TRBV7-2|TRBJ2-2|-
TGTGCCAGCAGCTTAGGCGGGGACACCGGGGAGCTGTTTTTT
CASSLGGDTGELFF
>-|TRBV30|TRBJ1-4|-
TGTGCCTGGAGTGGGGGTCCAGGGGAAAAACTGTTTTTT
CAWSGGPGEKLFF
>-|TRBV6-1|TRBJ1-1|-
TGTGCCAGCAGTGAAACAGGGAACACTGAAGCTTTCTTT
CASSETGNTEAFF
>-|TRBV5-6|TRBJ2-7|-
TGTGCCAGCAGCGCGGGACAGTACGAGCAGTACTTC
CASSAGQYEQYF
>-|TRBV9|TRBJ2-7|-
TGTGCCAGCAGCGTAGGTGGGACAAGGTACGAGCAGTACTTC
CASSVGGTRYEQYF
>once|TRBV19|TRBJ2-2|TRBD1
TGTGCCAGTAGTACTACCGGGACAGGGGATCCCGGGGAGCTGTTTTTT
CASSTTGTGDPGELFF
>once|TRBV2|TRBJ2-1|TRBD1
TGTGCCGGATCCGGGACAGGGGTCAATGAGCAGTTCTTC
CAGSGTGVNEQFF
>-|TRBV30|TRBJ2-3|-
TGTGCCTGGAGTGTAACCCGGTTGAAGTCCCCAGATACGCAGTATTTT
CAWSVTRLKSPDTQYF
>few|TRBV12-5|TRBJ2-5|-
TGTGCTAGTGGTTTGGTTAAAGAGACCCAGTACTTC
CASGLVKETQYF
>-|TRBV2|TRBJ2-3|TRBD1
TGTGCCAGTAGGGGACGGACAGGGGGGGGAGATACGCAGTATTTT
CASRGRTGGGDTQYF
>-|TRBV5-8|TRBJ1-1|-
TGTGCCAGCAGCCTCAGGGGAGCCACTGAAGCTTTCTTT
CASSLRGATEAFF
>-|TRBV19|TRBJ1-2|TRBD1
TGTGCCACCAGGACGGACAGGGTTCCGGGCTACACCTTC
CATRTDRVPGYTF
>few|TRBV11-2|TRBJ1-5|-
TGTGCCAGCAGCTTAGGGCACAATCAGCCCCAGCATTTT
CASSLGHNQPQHF
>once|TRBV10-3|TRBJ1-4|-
TGTGCCATCAGTGAGTCGCGGGGGGCGAGGGAAAAACTGTTTTTT
CAISESRGAREKLFF